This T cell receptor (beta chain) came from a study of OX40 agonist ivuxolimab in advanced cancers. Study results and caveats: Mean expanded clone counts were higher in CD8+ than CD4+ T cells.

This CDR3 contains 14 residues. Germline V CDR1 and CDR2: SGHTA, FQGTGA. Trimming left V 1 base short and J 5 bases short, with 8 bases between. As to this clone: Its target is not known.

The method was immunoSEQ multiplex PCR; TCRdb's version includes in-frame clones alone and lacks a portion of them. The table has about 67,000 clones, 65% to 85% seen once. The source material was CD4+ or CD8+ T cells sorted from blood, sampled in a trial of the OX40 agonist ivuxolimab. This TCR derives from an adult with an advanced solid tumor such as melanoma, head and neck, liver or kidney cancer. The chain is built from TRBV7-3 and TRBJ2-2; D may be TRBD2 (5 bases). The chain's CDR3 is CASSLNRGTGELFF. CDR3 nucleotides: TGTGCCAGCAGCTTAAACAGAGGGACCGGGGAGCTGTTTTTT.